These T cell receptor beta chains were read from a single sample in a study of beta chain features in type 1 diabetes. Repertoires were generated with immunoSEQ multiplex PCR, while TCRdb's copy carries only in-frame clones and drops some. The table records a few hundred thousand clones, 9.6% of them present only once. Sequenced sample: central memory CD4+ T cells from blood. The receptors stem from a man aged 25-45 years with type 1 diabetes. The CDR3 runs from the conserved cysteine through the conserved F or W. The D gene is left open where the match is weak. Clone size is stated in some rows and not others, as once, few, many or a class when expanded.

.,TRBV7-3,.,TRBJ2-3,TGTGCCAGCAGCTTAACTAGTTACACAGATACGCAGTATTTT,CASSLTSYTDTQYF
few,TRBV2,.,TRBJ1-5,TGTGCCAGCAGCCCTACAGGGATAGGACAGCCCCAGCATTTT,CASSPTGIGQPQHF
.,TRBV10-1,.,TRBJ1-1,TGCGCCAGCAGTAGCAGGGAGGAGGATGAAGCTTTCTTT,CASSSREEDEAFF
.,TRBV7-3,.,TRBJ1-2,TGTGCCAGCAGCTTAGACCTCAGGAACTATGGCTACACCTTC,CASSLDLRNYGYTF
few,TRBV11-2,.,TRBJ2-7,TGTGCCAGCAGCTTCAGGGCTTACGAGCAGTACTTC,CASSFRAYEQYF
few,TRBV25-1,.,TRBJ2-7,TGTGCCAGCAGTGGCCCCGGGACAACCTACGAGCAGTACTTC,CASSGPGTTYEQYF
.,TRBV7-6,.,TRBJ1-4,TGTGCCAGCGAAGGCAGGGAGAGGGAAAAACTGTTTTTT,CASEGREREKLFF
few,TRBV28,.,TRBJ2-7,TGTGCCAGCAGTCTATTAACTACTTACGAGCAGTACTTC,CASSLLTTYEQYF
few,TRBV10-3,.,TRBJ1-1,TGTGCCATCAACACGGATCAGAACACTGAAGCTTTCTTT,CAINTDQNTEAFF
few,TRBV6-5,TRBD2,TRBJ2-7,TGTGCCAGCAGTACCGGGACTAGCGGGATAGAGCAGTACTTC,CASSTGTSGIEQYF
.,TRBV5-4,.,TRBJ1-1,TGTGCCAGCAGCGTCCGGGAGGACACTGAAGCTTTCTTT,CASSVREDTEAFF
many,TRBV7-9,.,TRBJ2-7,TGTGCCAGCAGCTCCCGGGCAGGCCTTCTCCCCTACGAGCAGTACTTC,CASSSRAGLLPYEQYF
few,TRBV7-3,.,TRBJ2-7,TGTGCCAGCGCCATCCAACAGGGCCTCTACGAGCAGTACTTC,CASAIQQGLYEQYF
few,TRBV18,TRBD1,TRBJ2-1,TGTGCCAGCTCTGGGACAGCTGCAGACAATGAGCAGTTCTTC,CASSGTAADNEQFF
few,TRBV7-2,TRBD1,TRBJ2-4,TGTGCCAGCAGCTTAGAGGGACAGGGAGGAAACATTCAGTACTTC,CASSLEGQGGNIQYF
few,TRBV6-1,TRBD2,TRBJ2-7,TGTGCCAGCAGCCCCCGGGGGGCCTACGAGCAGTACTTC,CASSPRGAYEQYF
few,TRBV7-7,TRBD2,TRBJ2-1,TGTGCCAGCAGCGCCCGGGAGGGAGGCGAGCAGTTCTTC,CASSAREGGEQFF
.,TRBV7-2,.,TRBJ1-1,TGTGCCAGCAGCTTGTCCAGGGGAGTTACTGAAGCTTTCTTT,CASSLSRGVTEAFF
.,TRBV2,.,TRBJ1-5,TGTGCCAGCAGCTTAGAGTCAGGAGGTAATCAGCCCCAGCATTTT,CASSLESGGNQPQHF
once,TRBV28,.,TRBJ1-5,TGTGCCAGCCGACAGGGCAATCAGCCCCAGCATTTT,CASRQGNQPQHF
.,TRBV9,TRBD2,TRBJ2-2,TGTGCCAGCAGCGGGGGACTAGCGGATTTTAACACCGGGGAGCTGTTTTTT,CASSGGLADFNTGELFF
.,TRBV7-2,.,TRBJ2-1,TGTGCCAGCAGCTTAGGGTCCGTCGGGCAGTTCTTC,CASSLGSVGQFF
.,TRBV7-2,.,TRBJ1-4,TGTGCCAGCAGCTTATTAGGTCAGCCTAATGAAAAACTGTTTTTT,CASSLLGQPNEKLFF
.,TRBV6-1,.,TRBJ2-7,TGTGCCAGCACCGGATTGGAGACCTACGAGCAGTACTTC,CASTGLETYEQYF
.,TRBV6-1,.,TRBJ1-2,TGTGCCAGCAGTTCCGGCAGTAACTATGGCTACACCTTC,CASSSGSNYGYTF
few,TRBV4-2,.,TRBJ1-3,TGTGCCAGCAGCCAAGATCGTGCGGGAAGCTCTGGAAACACCATATATTTT,CASSQDRAGSSGNTIYF
many,TRBV7-2,TRBD1,TRBJ2-1,TGTGCCAGCAGCTTAGTACAGGGGTCCTCTTCAGAGCAGTTCTTC,CASSLVQGSSSEQFF
.,TRBV28,.,TRBJ1-5,TGTGCCAGCAGTACCCTAATGGATAGCAATCAGCCCCAGCATTTT,CASSTLMDSNQPQHF
.,TRBV29-1,.,TRBJ2-2,TGCAGCGTTGCGTTCAACGTGAAGACCGGGGAGCTGTTTTTT,CSVAFNVKTGELFF
.,TRBV4-2,.,TRBJ2-5,TGTGCCAGCAGCCAATTGGGTAGGGATGACCAAGAGACCCAGTACTTC,CASSQLGRDDQETQYF
many,TRBV7-2,.,TRBJ2-1,TGTGCCAGCAGCTCTCTTGGTCTAGCTCGGAATGAGCAGTTCTTC,CASSSLGLARNEQFF
.,TRBV7-8,.,TRBJ1-4,TGTGCCAGCAGGCGTCTCAGGGGAACAACTAATGAAAAACTGTTTTTT,CASRRLRGTTNEKLFF
few,TRBV5-4,.,TRBJ2-3,TGTGCCAGCAGCTTGAAGGGAGATACGCAGTATTTT,CASSLKGDTQYF
few,TRBV5-4,TRBD1,TRBJ1-1,TGTGCCAGCGGAGCAGGGGGCTTAGGCACTGAAGCTTTCTTT,CASGAGGLGTEAFF
few,TRBV7-2,.,TRBJ2-5,TGTGCCAGCAGCCCCCAGGGAGAGACCCAGTACTTC,CASSPQGETQYF